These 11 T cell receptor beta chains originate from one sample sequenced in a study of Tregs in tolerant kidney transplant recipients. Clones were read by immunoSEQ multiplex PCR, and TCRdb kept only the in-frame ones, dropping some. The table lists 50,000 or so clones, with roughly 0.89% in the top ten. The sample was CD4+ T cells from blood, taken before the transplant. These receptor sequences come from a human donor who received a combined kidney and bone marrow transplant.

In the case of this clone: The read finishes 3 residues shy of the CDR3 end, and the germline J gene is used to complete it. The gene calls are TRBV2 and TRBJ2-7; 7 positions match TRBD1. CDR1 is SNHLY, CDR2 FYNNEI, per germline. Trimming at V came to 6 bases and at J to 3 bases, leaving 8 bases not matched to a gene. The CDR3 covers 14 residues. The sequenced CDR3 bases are TGTGCCAGCAGCCCGACCGGACAGGACTACGAG. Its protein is CASSPTGQDYE. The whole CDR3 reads CASSPTGQDYEQYF.

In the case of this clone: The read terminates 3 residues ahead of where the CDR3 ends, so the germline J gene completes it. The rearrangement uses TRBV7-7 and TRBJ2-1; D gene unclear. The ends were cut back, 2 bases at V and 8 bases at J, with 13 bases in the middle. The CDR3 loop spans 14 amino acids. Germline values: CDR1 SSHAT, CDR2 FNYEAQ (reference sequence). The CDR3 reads CASSLNPSSDEQFF. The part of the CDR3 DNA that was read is TGTGCCAGCAGCTTAAACCCGTCGAGCGATGAG.

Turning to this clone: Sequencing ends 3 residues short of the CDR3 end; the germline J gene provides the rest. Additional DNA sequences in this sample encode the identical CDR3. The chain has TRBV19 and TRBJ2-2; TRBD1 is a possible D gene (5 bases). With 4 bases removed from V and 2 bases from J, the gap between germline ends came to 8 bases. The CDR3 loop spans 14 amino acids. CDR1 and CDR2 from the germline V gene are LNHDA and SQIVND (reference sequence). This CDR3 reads CASSSRANTGELFF. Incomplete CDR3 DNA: TGTGCCAGTAGTAGCAGGGCTAACACCGGGGAG.

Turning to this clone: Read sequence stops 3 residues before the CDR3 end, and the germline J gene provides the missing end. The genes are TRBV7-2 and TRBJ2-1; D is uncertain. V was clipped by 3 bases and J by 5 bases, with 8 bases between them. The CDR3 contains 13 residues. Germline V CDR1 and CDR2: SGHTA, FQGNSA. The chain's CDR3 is CASSFPTDNEQFF. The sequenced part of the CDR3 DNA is TGTGCCAGCAGCTTTCCCACTGACAATGAG.

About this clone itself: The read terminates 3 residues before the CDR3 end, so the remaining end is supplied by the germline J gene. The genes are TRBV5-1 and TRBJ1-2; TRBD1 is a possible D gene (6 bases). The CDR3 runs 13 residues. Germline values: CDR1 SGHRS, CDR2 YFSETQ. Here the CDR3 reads CASSSSGEGGYTF. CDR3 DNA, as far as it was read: TGCGCCAGCAGCTCCTCAGGGGAAGGCGGC.

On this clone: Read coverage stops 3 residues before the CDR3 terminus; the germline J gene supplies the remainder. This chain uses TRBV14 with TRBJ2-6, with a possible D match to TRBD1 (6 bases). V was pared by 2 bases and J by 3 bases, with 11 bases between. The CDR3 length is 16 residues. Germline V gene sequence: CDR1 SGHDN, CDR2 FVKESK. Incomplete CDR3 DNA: TGTGCCAGCAGCCAATTACAGGGTCTTGGGGCCAACGTC. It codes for CASSQLQGLGANV. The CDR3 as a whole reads CASSQLQGLGANVLTF.

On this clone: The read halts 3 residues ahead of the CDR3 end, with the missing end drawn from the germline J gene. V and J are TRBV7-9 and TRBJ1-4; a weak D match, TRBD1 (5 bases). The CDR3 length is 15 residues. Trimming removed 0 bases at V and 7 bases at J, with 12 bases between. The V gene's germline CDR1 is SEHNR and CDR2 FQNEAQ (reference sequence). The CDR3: CASSLATRVSEKLFF. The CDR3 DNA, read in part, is TGTGCCAGCAGCTTAGCAACCAGGGTTAGTGAAAAA.

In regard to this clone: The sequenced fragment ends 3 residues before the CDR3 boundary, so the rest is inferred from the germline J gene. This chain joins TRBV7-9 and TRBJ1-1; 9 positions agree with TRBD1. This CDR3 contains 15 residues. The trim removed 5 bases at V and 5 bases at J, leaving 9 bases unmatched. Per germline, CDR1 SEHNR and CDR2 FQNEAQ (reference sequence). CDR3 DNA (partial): TGTGCCAGCAGCACCAATACAGGGGGCGGGACTGAA. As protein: CASSTNTGGGTE. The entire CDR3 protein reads CASSTNTGGGTEAFF.

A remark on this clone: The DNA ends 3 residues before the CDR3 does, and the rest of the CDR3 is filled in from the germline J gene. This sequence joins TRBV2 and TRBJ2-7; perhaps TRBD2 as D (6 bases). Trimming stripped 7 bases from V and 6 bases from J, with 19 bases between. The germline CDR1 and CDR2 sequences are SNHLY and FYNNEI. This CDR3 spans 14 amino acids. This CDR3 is CASNPARLVGEQYF. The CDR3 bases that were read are TGTGCCAGCAACCCGGCTCGACTAGTAGGCGAG.

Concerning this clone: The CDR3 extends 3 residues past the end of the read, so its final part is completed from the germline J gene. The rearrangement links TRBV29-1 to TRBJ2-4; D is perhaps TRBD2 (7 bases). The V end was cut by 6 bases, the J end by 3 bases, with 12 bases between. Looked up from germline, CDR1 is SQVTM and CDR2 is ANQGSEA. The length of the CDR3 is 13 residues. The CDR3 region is CSVARGGKNIQYF. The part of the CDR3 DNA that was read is TGCAGCGTCGCGAGGGGGGGCAAAAACATT.

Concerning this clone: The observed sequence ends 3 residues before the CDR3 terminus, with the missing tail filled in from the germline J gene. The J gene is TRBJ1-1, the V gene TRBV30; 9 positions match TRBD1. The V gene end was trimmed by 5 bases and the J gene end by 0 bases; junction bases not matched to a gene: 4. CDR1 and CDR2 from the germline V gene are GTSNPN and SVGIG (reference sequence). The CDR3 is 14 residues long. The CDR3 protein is CAWGTGHVNTEAFF. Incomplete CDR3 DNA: TGTGCCTGGGGGACAGGGCACGTGAACACTGAA.